Listed below are T cell receptor beta chains from one sample, sequenced in a study of PD-L1 blockade in urothelial cancer. Data came from immunoSEQ multiplex PCR; TCRdb stores just in-frame clones and leaves some out. Counted here are about 82,000 clones, about 81% occurring once; the ten biggest clones make up more than 8%. Sequences were derived from PBMCs, sampled around atezolizumab (anti-PD-L1) treatment. These receptor sequences come from a man between 65 and 85 years old with urothelial cancer. CDR3s include the opening cysteine and the closing phenylalanine or tryptophan. A D gene is named only where the DNA matches it firmly. For some rows the clone size is stated as once, few or many, or as a class when expanded; others skip it.

>-|TRBV5-1|TRBJ1-2|-
CASSLGTGSGGYTF
TGCGCCAGCAGCTTGGGAACAGGTTCGGGCGGCTACACCTTC
>-|TRBV27|TRBJ2-2|few
CASSTLGTGLGELFF
TGTGCCAGCAGTACTCTCGGCACAGGGCTCGGGGAGCTGTTTTTT
>-|TRBV18|TRBJ1-2|-
CASSPTGTTNYGYTF
TGTGCCAGCTCACCAACAGGGACAACTAACTATGGCTACACCTTC
>-|TRBV6-1|TRBJ1-5|few
CASSESRGSNQPQHF
TGTGCCAGCAGTGAATCGCGGGGAAGCAATCAGCCCCAGCATTTT
>-|TRBV7-3|TRBJ2-3|-
CASSLGAADTQYF
TGTGCCAGCAGCTTAGGTGCGGCAGATACGCAGTATTTT
>TRBD2|TRBV27|TRBJ2-3|-
CASSLMGLADFPDTQYF
TGTGCCAGCAGTTTAATGGGTCTAGCGGACTTTCCAGATACGCAGTATTTT
>-|TRBV19|TRBJ1-2|-
CASSQGISDGYTF
TGTGCCAGTTCACAGGGAATTTCGGATGGCTACACCTTC
>-|TRBV19|TRBJ1-6|-
CASSETGFNSPLHF
TGTGCCAGTAGCGAAACAGGATTTAATTCACCCCTCCACTTT
>TRBD1|TRBV14|TRBJ1-6|-
CASSQGGQGRALHF
TGTGCCAGCAGCCAGGGAGGACAGGGTCGCGCCCTCCACTTT
>TRBD2|TRBV6-4|TRBJ2-3|-
CASSDGLGEGNTQYF
TGTGCCAGCAGTGACGGACTAGGTGAAGGTAATACGCAGTATTTT
>TRBD2|TRBV5-1|TRBJ2-3|-
CASSSGLVAGTDTQYF
TGCGCCAGCAGCTCGGGACTAGTAGCTGGGACAGATACGCAGTATTTT
>-|TRBV7-2|TRBJ2-2|-
CASSLVPGSGELFF
TGTGCCAGCAGCTTAGTCCCTGGTAGCGGGGAGCTGTTTTTT
>-|TRBV4-1|TRBJ1-1|few
CASSLLTRGDTEAFF
TGCGCCAGCAGCCTCCTGACCCGGGGGGACACTGAAGCTTTCTTT
>-|TRBV5-4|TRBJ2-5|many
CASSLVGGVDQETQYF
TGTGCCAGCAGCTTGGTTGGAGGGGTTGATCAAGAGACCCAGTACTTC
>TRBD1|TRBV5-4|TRBJ1-3|-
CASSLGTVSGNTIYF
TGTGCCAGCAGCCTTGGGACAGTCTCTGGAAACACCATATATTTT
>-|TRBV7-9|TRBJ2-5|-
CASNSIGSLETQYF
TGTGCCAGCAACTCGATCGGGAGTTTAGAGACCCAGTACTTC
>TRBD2|TRBV6-1|TRBJ2-3|-
CASSQAAGDSADTQYF
TGTGCCAGCAGTCAAGCAGCGGGGGATTCGGCAGATACGCAGTATTTT
>TRBD1|TRBV7-3|TRBJ2-1|-
CASSSTGTGDYNEQFF
TGTGCCAGCAGCAGCACCGGGACAGGCGATTACAATGAGCAGTTCTTC
>TRBD1|TRBV5-1|TRBJ1-1|-
CASSQGDGTNTEAFF
TGCGCCAGCAGCCAGGGGGACGGGACGAACACTGAAGCTTTCTTT
>-|TRBV6-5|TRBJ2-4|-
CASSYSTGTKNIQYF
TGTGCCAGCAGTTACTCGACAGGTACCAAAAACATTCAGTACTTC
>TRBD1|TRBV19|TRBJ1-1|-
CASSPDRWITEAFF
TGTGCCAGTAGCCCGGACAGGTGGATCACTGAAGCTTTCTTT
>TRBD1|TRBV5-1|TRBJ1-1|-
CASSFTRDRVTEAFF
TGCGCCAGCAGCTTTACCCGGGACAGGGTCACTGAAGCTTTCTTT
>-|TRBV4-2|TRBJ2-5|-
CASSQGAGRETQYF
TGTGCCAGCAGCCAAGGGGCGGGAAGGGAGACCCAGTACTTC
>TRBD1|TRBV18|TRBJ1-2|-
CASSPPSSTGGGYGYTF
TGTGCCAGCTCACCACCCTCATCGACAGGGGGCGGCTATGGCTACACCTTC
>TRBD1|TRBV6-1|TRBJ2-6|-
CASGQGHSGANVLTF
TGTGCCAGCGGACAGGGGCACTCTGGGGCCAACGTCCTGACTTTC
>-|TRBV7-2|TRBJ2-5|-
CASSLARGGETQYF
TGTGCCAGCAGCTTAGCAAGAGGAGGCGAGACCCAGTACTTC
>-|TRBV9|TRBJ1-1|-
CASSVYSNTEAFF
TGTGCCAGCAGCGTATATAGTAACACTGAAGCTTTCTTT
>TRBD1|TRBV7-8|TRBJ1-1|-
CASSPGQGALAFF
TGTGCCAGCAGCCCCGGACAGGGGGCGTTAGCTTTCTTT